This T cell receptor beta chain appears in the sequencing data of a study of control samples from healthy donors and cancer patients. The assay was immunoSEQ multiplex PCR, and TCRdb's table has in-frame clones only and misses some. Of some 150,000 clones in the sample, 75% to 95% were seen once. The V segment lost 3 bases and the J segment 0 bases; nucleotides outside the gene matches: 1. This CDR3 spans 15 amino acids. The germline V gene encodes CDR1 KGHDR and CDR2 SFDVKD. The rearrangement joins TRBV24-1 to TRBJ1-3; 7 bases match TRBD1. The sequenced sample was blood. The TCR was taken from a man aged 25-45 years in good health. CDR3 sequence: CATSDPGGSGNTIYF. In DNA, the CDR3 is TGTGCCACCAGTGATCCAGGGGGCTCTGGAAACACCATATATTTT.